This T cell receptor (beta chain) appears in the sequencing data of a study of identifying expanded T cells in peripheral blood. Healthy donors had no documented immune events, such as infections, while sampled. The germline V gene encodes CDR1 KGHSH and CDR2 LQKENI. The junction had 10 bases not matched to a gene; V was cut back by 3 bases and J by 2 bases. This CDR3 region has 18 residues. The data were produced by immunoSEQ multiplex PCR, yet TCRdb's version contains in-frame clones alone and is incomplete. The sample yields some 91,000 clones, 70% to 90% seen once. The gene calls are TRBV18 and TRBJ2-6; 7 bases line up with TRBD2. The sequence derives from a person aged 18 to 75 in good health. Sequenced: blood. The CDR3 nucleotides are TGTGCCAGCTCACCTCGCGGGGGAGGATCAACTGGGGCCAACGTCCTGACTTTC. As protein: CASSPRGGGSTGANVLTF.